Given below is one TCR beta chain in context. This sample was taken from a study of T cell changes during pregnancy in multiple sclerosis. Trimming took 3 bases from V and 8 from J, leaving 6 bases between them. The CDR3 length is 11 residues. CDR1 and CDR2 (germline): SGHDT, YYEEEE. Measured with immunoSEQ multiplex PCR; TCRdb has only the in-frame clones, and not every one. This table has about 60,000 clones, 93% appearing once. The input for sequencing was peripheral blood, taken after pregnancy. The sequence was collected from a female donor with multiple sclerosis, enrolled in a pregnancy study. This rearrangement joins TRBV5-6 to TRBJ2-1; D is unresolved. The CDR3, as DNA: TGTGCCAGCAGCTCCCGGGATGAGCAGTTCTTC. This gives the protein CASSSRDEQFF.